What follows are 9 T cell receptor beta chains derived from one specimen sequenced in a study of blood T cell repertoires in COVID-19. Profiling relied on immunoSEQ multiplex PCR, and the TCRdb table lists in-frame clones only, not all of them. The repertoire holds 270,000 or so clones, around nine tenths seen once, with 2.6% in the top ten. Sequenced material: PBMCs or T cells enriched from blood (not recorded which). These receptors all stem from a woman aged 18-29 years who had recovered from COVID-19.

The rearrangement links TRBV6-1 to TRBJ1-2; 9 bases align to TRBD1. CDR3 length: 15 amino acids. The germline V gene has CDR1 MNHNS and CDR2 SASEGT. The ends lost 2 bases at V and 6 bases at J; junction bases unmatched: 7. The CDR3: CASSELWTGEHGYTF. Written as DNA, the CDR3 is TGTGCCAGCAGTGAATTGTGGACAGGGGAACATGGCTACACCTTC.

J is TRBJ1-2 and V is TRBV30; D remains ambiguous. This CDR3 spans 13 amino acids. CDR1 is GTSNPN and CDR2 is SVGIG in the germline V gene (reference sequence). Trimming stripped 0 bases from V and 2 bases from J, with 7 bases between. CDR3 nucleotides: TGTGCCTGGAGTGTAGCCCGGAACTATGGCTACACCTTC. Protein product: CAWSVARNYGYTF.

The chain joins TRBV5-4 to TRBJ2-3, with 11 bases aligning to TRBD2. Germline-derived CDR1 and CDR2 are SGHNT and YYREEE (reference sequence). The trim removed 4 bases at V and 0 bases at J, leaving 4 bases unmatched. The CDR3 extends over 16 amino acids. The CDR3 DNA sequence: TGTGCCAGCAGCGGCCCTAGCGGGGGGAGCACAGATACGCAGTATTTT. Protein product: CASSGPSGGSTDTQYF.

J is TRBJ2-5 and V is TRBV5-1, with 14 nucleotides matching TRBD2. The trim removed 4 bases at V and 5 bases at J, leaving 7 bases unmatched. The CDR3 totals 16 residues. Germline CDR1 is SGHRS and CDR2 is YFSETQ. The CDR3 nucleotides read TGCGCCAGCAGCCCGCCGGGACTAGCGGGAGTTGAGACCCAGTACTTC. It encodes CASSPPGLAGVETQYF. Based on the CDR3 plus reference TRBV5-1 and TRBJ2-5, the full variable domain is KAGVTQTPRYLIKTRGQQVTLSCSPISGHRSVSWYQQTPGQGLQFLFEYFSETQRNKGNFPGRFSGRQFSNSRSEMNVSTLELGDSALYLCASSPPGLAGVETQYFGPGTRLLVL.

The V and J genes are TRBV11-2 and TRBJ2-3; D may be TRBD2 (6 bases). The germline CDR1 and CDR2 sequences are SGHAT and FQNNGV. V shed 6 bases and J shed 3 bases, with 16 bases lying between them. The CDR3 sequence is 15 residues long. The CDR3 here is CASSPGGKYTDTQYF. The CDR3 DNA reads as TGTGCCAGCAGTCCTGGAGGGAAGTATACAGATACGCAGTATTTT.

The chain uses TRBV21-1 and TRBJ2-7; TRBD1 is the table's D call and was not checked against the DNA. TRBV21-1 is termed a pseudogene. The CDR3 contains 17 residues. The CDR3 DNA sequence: TGTGCCAGCAGCAGAAGCGAGGGGGCGGGTGTCTCCTACGAGCAGTACTTC. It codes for CASSRSEGAGVSYEQYF.

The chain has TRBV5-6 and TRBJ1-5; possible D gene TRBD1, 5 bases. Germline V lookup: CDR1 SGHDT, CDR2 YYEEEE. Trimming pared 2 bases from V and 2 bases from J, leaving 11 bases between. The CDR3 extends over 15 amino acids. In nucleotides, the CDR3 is TGTGCCAGCAGCTTCCTTAGGGGCGGCAATCAGCCCCAGCATTTT. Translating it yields CASSFLRGGNQPQHF.

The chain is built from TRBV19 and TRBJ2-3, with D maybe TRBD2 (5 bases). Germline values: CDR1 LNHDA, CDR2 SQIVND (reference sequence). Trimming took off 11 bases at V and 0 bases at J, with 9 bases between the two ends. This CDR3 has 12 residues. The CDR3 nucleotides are TGTGCCTGCGGGCCGAGCACAGATACGCAGTATTTT. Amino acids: CACGPSTDTQYF.

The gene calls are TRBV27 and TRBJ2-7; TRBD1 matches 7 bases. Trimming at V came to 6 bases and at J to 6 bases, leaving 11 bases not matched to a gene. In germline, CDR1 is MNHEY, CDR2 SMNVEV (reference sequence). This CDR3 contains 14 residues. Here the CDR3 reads CASSRQHHRGEQYF. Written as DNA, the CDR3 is TGTGCCAGCAGCCGCCAGCACCACAGGGGCGAGCAGTACTTC.